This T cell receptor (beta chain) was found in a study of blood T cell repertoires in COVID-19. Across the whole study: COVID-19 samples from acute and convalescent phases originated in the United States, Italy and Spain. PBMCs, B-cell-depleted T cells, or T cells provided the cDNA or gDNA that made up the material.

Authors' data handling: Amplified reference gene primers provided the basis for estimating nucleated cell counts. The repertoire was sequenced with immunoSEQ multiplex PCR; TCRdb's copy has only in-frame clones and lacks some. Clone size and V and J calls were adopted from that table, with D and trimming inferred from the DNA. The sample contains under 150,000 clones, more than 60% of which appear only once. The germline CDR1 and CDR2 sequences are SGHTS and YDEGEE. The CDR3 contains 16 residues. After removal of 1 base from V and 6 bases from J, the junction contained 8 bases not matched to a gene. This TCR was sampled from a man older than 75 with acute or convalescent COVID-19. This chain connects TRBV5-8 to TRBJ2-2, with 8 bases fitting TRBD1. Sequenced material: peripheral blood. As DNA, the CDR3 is TGTGCCAGCAGCTTGTGGCAGGGGGCGGGCGCCGGGGAGCTGTTTTTT. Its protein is CASSLWQGAGAGELFF.